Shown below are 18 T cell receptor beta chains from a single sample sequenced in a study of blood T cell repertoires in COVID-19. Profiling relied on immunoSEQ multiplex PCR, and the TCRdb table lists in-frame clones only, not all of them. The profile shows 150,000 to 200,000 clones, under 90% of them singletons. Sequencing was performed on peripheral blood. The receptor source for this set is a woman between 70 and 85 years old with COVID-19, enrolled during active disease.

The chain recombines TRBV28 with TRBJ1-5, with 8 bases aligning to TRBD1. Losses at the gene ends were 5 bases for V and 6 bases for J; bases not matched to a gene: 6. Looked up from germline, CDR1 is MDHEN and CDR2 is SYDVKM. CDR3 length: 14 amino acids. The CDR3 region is CASSLDRGGQPQHF. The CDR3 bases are TGTGCCAGCAGTCTCGACAGGGGTGGTCAGCCCCAGCATTTT.

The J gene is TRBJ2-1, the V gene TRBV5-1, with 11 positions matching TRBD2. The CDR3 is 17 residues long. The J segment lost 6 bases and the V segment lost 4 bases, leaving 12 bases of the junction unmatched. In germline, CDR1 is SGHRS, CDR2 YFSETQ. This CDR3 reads CASSRQSGTSGGNEQFF. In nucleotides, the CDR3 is TGCGCCAGCAGCCGACAGTCCGGGACTAGCGGAGGCAATGAGCAGTTCTTC.

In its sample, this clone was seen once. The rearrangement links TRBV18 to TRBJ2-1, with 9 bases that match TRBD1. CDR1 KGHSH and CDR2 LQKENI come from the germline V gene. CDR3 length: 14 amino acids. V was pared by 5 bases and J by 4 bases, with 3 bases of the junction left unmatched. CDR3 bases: TGTGCCAGCTCAAGGGGGACAGGGTACAATGAGCAGTTCTTC. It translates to CASSRGTGYNEQFF.

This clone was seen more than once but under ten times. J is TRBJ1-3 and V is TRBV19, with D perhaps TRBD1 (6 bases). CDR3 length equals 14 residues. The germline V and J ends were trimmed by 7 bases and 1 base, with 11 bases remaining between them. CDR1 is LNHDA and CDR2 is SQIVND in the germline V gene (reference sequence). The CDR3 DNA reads TGTGCCAGTAACCTACAGGGTTCTGGAAACACCATATATTTT. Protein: CASNLQGSGNTIYF. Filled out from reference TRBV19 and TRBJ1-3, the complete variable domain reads DGGITQSPKYLFRKEGQNVTLSCEQNLNHDAMYWYRQDPGQGLRLIYYSQIVNDFQKGDIAEGYSVSREKKESFPLTVTSAQKNPTAFYLCASNLQGSGNTIYFGEGSWLTVV.

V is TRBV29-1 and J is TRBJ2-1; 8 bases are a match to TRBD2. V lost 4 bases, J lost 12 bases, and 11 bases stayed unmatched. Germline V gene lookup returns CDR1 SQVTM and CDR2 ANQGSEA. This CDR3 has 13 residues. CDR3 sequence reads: CSVVSGLDLPQFF. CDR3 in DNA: TGCAGCGTTGTGTCGGGACTAGATTTACCGCAGTTCTTC.

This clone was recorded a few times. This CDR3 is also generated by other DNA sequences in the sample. Written as DNA, the CDR3 is TGCGCCAGCAGCTTGGCGGGTTTTTCTGGAAACACCATATATTTT. Amino acid sequence: CASSLAGFSGNTIYF. V gene TRBV5-1 combines with J gene TRBJ1-3; D gene ambiguous. The length of the CDR3 is 15 residues. V was cut by 0 bases and J by 1 base, with 8 bases left in between. Germline values: CDR1 SGHRS, CDR2 YFSETQ.

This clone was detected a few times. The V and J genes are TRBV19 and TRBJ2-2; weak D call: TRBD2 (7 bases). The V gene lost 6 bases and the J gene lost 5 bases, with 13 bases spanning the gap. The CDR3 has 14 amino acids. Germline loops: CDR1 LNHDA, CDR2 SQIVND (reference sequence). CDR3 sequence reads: CASSHREGTGELFF. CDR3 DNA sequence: TGTGCCAGTAGCCACAGGGAGGGGACCGGGGAGCTGTTTTTT.

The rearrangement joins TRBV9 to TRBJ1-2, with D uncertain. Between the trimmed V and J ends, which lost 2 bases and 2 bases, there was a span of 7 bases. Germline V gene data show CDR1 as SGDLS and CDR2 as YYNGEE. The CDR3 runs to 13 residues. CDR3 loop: CASSVQVNYGYTF. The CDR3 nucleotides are TGTGCCAGCAGCGTCCAGGTCAACTATGGCTACACCTTC.

CDR3 residues: CASSQQGEPLHF. The CDR3 nucleotides read TGTGCCAGCAGCCAACAGGGGGAACCCCTCCACTTT. The chain recombines TRBV14 with TRBJ1-6, with 7 bases lining up with TRBD1. The CDR3 spans 12 residues. Per germline, CDR1 SGHDN and CDR2 FVKESK. V trimming: 2 bases; J trimming: 12 bases; junction bases outside the gene matches: 1.

Written as DNA, the CDR3 is TGTGCCAGCACCGAGGGGGGGGGCAGAAATCAGCCCCAGCATTTT. Its protein product is CASTEGGGRNQPQHF. V usage is TRBV6-5 and J usage is TRBJ1-5, with D perhaps matching TRBD1 (6 bases). This CDR3 has 15 amino acids. Deletions cut 7 bases from V and 4 bases from J, with 17 bases between. CDR1 is MNHEY, CDR2 SVGAGI, per germline.

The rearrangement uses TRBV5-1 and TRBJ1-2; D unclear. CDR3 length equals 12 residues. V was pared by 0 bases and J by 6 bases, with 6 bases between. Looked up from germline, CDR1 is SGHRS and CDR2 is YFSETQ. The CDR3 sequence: CASSLDSHGYTF. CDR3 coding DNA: TGCGCCAGCAGCTTGGACAGCCATGGCTACACCTTC.

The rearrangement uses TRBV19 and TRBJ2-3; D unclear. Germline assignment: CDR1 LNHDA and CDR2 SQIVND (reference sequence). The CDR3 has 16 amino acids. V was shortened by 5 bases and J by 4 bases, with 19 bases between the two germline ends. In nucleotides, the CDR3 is TGTGCCAGTAGTGCCGCCGACTTGAGGTCTCCAGATACGCAGTATTTT. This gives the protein CASSAADLRSPDTQYF.

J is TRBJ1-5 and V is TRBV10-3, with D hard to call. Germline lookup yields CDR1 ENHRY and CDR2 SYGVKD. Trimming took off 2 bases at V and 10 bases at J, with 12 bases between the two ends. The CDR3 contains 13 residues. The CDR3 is CAISELEASPQHF. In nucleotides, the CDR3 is TGTGCCATCAGTGAGCTAGAGGCGAGTCCCCAGCATTTT.

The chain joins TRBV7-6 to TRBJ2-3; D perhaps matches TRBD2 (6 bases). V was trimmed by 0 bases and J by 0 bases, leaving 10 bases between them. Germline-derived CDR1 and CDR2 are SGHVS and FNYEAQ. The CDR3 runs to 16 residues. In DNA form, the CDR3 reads TGTGCCAGCAGCTTAGCGGGTGGGACTAGCACAGATACGCAGTATTTT. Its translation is CASSLAGGTSTDTQYF.

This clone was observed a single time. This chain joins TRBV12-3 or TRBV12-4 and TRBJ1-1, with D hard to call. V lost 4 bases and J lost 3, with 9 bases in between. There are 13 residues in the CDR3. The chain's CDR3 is CASSSDTYTEAFF. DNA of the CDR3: TGTGCCAGCAGTTCCGACACCTACACTGAAGCTTTCTTT.

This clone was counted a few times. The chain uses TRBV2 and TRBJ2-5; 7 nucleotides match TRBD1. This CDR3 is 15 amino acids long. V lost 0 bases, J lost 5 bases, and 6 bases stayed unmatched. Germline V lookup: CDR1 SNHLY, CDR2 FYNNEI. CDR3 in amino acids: CASSEAARGWETQYF. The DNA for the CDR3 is TGTGCCAGCAGTGAAGCTGCCAGGGGGTGGGAGACCCAGTACTTC. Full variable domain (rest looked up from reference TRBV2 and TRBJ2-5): EPEVTQTPSHQVTQMGQEVILRCVPISNHLYFYWYRQILGQKVEFLVSFYNNEISEKSEIFDDQFSVERPDGSNFTLKIRSTKLEDSAMYFCASSEAARGWETQYFGPGTRLLVL.

The DNA for the CDR3 is TGTGCCAGCAGCCAAGACGGCAGGGGGTTTGGCTACACCTTC. It encodes CASSQDGRGFGYTF. This chain uses TRBV3-1 (or the pseudogene TRBV3-2) with TRBJ1-2; 7 positions match TRBD1. The V gene's germline CDR1 is LGHDT and CDR2 YNNKEL (reference sequence). The CDR3 consists of 14 residues. Losses at the gene ends were 0 bases for V and 7 bases for J; bases not matched to a gene: 5.

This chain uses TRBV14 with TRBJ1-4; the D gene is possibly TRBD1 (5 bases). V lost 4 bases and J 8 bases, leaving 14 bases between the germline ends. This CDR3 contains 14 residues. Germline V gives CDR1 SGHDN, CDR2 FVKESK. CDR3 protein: CASSRGGAREKLFF. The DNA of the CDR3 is TGTGCCAGCAGCCGAGGAGGGGCGCGAGAAAAACTGTTTTTT.